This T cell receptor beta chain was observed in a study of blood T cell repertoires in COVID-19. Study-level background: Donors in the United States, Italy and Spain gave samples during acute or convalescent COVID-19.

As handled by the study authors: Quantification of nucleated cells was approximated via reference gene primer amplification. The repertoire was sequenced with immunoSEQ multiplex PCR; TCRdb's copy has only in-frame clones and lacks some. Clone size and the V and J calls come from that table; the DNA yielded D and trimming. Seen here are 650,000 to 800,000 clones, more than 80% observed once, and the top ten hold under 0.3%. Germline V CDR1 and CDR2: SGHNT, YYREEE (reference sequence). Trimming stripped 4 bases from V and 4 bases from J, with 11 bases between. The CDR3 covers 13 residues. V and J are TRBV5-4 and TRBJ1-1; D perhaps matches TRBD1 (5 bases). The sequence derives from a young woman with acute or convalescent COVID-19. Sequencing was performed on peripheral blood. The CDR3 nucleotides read TGTGCCAGCAGCGCACCAGGGTCCACTGAAGCTTTCTTT. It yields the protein CASSAPGSTEAFF.